This paragraph covers one T cell receptor beta chain sequence. Deep was the level used in running the assay. Method: immunoSEQ multiplex PCR; TCRdb's copy keeps in-frame clones and lacks some. The table records hundreds of thousands of clones, around 75% of them present only once. Healthy HIV-negative adults with no recent acute infections or vaccinations were recruited as donors. The V and J ends lost 9 bases and 2 bases respectively, with 7 bases between them. CDR3 length equals 11 residues. Germline V gene lookup returns CDR1 LNHDA and CDR2 SQIVND (reference sequence). This entry belongs to a study of shared clonotypes between healthy human individuals.

Material: PBMCs. This chain joins TRBV19 and TRBJ1-2; D call uncertain. This TCR was sampled from a woman aged 40 to 50 in good health. Some clones in this sample may be carry-over from other donors' samples. The CDR3 coding sequence is TGTGCCAGCAGCTTGAACTATGGCTACACCTTC. Its translation is CASSLNYGYTF.